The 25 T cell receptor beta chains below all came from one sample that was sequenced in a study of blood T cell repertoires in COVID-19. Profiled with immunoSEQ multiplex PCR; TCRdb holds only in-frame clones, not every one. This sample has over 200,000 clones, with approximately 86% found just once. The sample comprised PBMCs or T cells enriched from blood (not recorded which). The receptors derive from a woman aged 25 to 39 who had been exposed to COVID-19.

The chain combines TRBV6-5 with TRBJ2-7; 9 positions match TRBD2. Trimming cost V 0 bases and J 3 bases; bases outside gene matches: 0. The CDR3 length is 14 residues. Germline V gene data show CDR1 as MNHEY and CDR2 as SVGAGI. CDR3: CASSYSTSGYEQYF. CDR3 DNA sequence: TGTGCCAGCAGTTACTCGACTAGCGGCTACGAGCAGTACTTC.

CDR3 DNA sequence: TGCGCCAGCAGCTTTACAGGTATAAGGGACACTGAAGCTTTCTTT. It codes for CASSFTGIRDTEAFF. The chain links TRBV5-1 to TRBJ1-1; tentatively, D is TRBD1 (5 bases). CDR1 is SGHRS and CDR2 is YFSETQ in the germline V gene. This CDR3 region has 15 residues. V lost 2 bases and J lost 3, with 14 bases in between. Using reference TRBV5-1 and TRBJ1-1 for the parts outside the CDR3, the full variable domain is KAGVTQTPRYLIKTRGQQVTLSCSPISGHRSVSWYQQTPGQGLQFLFEYFSETQRNKGNFPGRFSGRQFSNSRSEMNVSTLELGDSALYLCASSFTGIRDTEAFFGQGTRLTVV.

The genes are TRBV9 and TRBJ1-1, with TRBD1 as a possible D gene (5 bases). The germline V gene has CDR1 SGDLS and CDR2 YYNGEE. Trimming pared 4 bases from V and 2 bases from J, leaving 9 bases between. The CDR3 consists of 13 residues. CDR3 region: CASSQDRNTEAFF. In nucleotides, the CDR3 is TGTGCCAGCAGCCAAGACAGAAACACTGAAGCTTTCTTT.

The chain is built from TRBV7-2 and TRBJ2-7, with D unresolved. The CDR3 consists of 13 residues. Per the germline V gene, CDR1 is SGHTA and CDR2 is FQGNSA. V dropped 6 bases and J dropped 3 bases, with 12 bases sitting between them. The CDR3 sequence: CASREDKHYEQYF. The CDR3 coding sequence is TGTGCCAGCAGAGAAGACAAGCACTACGAGCAGTACTTC.

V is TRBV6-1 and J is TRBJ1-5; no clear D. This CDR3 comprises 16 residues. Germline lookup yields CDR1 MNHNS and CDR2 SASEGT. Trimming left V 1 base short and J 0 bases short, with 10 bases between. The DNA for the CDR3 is TGTGCCAGCAGTGAAGGGCGGGCGATTAGCAATCAGCCCCAGCATTTT. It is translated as CASSEGRAISNQPQHF.

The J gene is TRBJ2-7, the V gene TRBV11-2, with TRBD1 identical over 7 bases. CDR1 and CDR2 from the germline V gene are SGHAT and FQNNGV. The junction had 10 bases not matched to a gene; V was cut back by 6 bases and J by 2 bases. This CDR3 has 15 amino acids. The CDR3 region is CASRRTGDTPYEQYF. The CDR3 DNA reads TGTGCCAGCAGACGGACAGGCGACACACCCTACGAGCAGTACTTC.

The CDR3: CASGGQGFDEQYF. The CDR3, as DNA: TGTGCCAGCGGGGGACAGGGGTTCGACGAGCAGTACTTC. V gene TRBV2 combines with J gene TRBJ2-7, with 10 bases identical to TRBD1. The trim removed 8 bases at V and 5 bases at J, leaving 6 bases unmatched. CDR3 length: 13 residues. The V gene's germline CDR1 is SNHLY and CDR2 FYNNEI.

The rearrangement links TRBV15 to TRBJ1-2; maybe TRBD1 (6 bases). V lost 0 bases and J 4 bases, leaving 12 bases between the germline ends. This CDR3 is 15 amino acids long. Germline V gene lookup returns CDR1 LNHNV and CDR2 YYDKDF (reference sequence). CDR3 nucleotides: TGTGCCACCAGCAGAGACCGGACAGTTTCCTATGGCTACACCTTC. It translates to CATSRDRTVSYGYTF.

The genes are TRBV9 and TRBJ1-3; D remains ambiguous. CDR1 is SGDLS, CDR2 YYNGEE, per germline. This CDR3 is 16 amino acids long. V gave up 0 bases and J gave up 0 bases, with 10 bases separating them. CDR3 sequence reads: CASSVVAAASGNTIYF. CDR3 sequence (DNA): TGTGCCAGCAGCGTAGTAGCAGCCGCCTCTGGAAACACCATATATTTT.

CDR3 loop: CASSGPRQGGYGYTF. CDR3 bases: TGTGCCAGCAGCGGACCCCGACAGGGAGGCTATGGCTACACCTTC. The V call is TRBV28, the J call TRBJ1-2; 7 bases map to TRBD1. With V trimmed by 6 bases and J by 4 bases, 11 bases remained unmatched. Germline V gene data show CDR1 as MDHEN and CDR2 as SYDVKM. CDR3 length equals 15 residues.

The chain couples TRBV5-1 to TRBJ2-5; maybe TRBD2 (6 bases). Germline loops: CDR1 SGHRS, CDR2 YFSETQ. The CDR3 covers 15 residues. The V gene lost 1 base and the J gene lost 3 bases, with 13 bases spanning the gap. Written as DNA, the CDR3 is TGCGCCAGCAGCTTGATCTTGACGGGGGAAGAGACCCAGTACTTC. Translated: CASSLILTGEETQYF. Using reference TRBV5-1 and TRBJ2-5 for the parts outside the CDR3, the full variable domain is KAGVTQTPRYLIKTRGQQVTLSCSPISGHRSVSWYQQTPGQGLQFLFEYFSETQRNKGNFPGRFSGRQFSNSRSEMNVSTLELGDSALYLCASSLILTGEETQYFGPGTRLLVL.

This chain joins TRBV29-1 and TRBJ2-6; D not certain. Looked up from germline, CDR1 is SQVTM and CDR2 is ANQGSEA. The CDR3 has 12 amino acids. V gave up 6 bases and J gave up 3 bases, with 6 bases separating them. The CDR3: CSVYHGANVLTF. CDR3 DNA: TGCAGCGTCTACCATGGGGCCAACGTCCTGACTTTC.

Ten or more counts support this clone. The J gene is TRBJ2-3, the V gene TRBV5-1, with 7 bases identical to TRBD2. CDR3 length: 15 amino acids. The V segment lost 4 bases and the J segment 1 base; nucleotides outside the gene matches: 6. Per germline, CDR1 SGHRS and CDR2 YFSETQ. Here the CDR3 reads CASSPGEGGTDTQYF. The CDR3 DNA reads TGCGCCAGCAGCCCCGGGGAGGGCGGCACAGATACGCAGTATTTT.

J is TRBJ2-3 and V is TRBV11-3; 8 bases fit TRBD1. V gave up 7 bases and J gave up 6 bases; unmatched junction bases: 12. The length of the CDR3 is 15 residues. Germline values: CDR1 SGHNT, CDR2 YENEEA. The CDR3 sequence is CASKGGTGVMDTQYF. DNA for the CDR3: TGTGCCAGCAAGGGCGGGACAGGAGTTATGGATACGCAGTATTTT. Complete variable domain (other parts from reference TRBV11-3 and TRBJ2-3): EAGVVQSPRYKIIEKKQPVAFWCNPISGHNTLYWYLQNLGQGPELLIRYENEEAVDDSQLPKDRFSAERLKGVDSTLKIQPAELGDSAVYLCASKGGTGVMDTQYFGPGTRLTVL.

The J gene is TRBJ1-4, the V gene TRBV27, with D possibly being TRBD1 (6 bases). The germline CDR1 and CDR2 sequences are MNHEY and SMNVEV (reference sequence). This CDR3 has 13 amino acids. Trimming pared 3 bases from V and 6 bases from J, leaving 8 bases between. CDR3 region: CASSLTGHEKLFF. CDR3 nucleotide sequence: TGTGCCAGCAGTTTGACAGGCCATGAAAAACTGTTTTTT.

Here the CDR3 DNA reads TGCGCCAGCAGCCTGCCCCCAAAGGACAGGGGGGAGACCGTGAATGAAAAACTGTTTTTT. The encoded protein is CASSLPPKDRGETVNEKLFF. This chain uses TRBV5-1 with TRBJ1-4; 10 nucleotides line up with TRBD1. The germline gives CDR1 SGHRS, CDR2 YFSETQ. V lost 4 bases, J lost 5 bases, and 20 bases stayed unmatched. The CDR3 has 20 amino acids.

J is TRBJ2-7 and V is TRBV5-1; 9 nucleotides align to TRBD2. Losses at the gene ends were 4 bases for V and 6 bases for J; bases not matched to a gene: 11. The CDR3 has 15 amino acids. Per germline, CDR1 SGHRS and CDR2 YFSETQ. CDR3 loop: CASSTETSGAREQYF. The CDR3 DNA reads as TGCGCCAGCAGCACGGAGACTAGCGGTGCTCGCGAGCAGTACTTC. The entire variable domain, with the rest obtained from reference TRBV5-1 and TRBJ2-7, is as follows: KAGVTQTPRYLIKTRGQQVTLSCSPISGHRSVSWYQQTPGQGLQFLFEYFSETQRNKGNFPGRFSGRQFSNSRSEMNVSTLELGDSALYLCASSTETSGAREQYFGPGTRLTVT.

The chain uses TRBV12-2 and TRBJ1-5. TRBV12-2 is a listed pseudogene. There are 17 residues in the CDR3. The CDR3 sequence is CASRLDWGGTGSQPQHF. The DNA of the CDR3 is TGTGCAAGTCGCTTAGATTGGGGGGGAACAGGGAGCCAGCCCCAGCATTTT.

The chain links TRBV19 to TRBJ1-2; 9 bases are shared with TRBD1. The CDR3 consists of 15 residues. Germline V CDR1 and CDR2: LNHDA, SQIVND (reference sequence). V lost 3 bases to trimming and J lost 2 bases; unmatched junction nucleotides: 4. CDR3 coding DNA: TGTGCCAGTAGTATTATTACAGGGGGCAACTATGGCTACACCTTC. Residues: CASSIITGGNYGYTF.

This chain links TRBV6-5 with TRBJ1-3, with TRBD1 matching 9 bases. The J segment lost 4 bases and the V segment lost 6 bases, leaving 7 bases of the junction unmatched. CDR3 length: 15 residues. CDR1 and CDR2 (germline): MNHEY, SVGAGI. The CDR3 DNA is TGTGCCAGCAGCACGGGACAGGGATTGGGAAACACCATATATTTT. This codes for CASSTGQGLGNTIYF.

The CDR3 loop reads CATSPGDRGEKLFF. In DNA form, the CDR3 reads TGTGCCACCAGCCCCGGGGACAGGGGTGAAAAACTGTTTTTT. The gene calls are TRBV24-1 and TRBJ1-4; 10 bases map to TRBD1. V was clipped by 7 bases and J by 7 bases; unmatched bases: 5. The CDR3 is made up of 14 amino acids. The germline gives CDR1 KGHDR, CDR2 SFDVKD.

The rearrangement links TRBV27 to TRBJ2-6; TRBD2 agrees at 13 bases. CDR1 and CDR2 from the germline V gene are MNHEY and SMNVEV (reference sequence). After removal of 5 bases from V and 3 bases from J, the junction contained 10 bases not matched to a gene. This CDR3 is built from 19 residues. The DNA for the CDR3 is TGTGCCAGCAGTCCGAGAAGACTAGCGGGGGGATATGGGGCCAACGTCCTGACTTTC. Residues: CASSPRRLAGGYGANVLTF.

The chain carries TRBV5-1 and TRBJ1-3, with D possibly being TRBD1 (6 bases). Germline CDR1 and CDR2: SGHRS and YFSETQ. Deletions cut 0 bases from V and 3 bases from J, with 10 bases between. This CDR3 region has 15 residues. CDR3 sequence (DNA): TGCGCCAGCAGCTTGGCAGGGGTTGGTGGAAACACCATATATTTT. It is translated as CASSLAGVGGNTIYF.

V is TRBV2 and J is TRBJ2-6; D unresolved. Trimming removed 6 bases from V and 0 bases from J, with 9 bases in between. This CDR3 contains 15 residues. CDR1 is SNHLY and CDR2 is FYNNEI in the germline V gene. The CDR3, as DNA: TGTGCCAGCAGATCAGGATTCTCTGGGGCCAACGTCCTGACTTTC. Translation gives CASRSGFSGANVLTF.

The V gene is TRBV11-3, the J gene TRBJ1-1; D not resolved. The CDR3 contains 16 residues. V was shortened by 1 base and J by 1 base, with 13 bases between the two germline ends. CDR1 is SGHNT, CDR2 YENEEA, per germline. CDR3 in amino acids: CASSLAPGFGNTEAFF. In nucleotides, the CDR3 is TGTGCCAGCAGCTTAGCCCCGGGGTTTGGGAACACTGAAGCTTTCTTT.